The present T cell receptor (beta chain) was sequenced within a study of CD8+ T cells in alopecia areata. V lost 5 bases, J lost 3 bases, and 11 bases lay in between. The germline CDR1 and CDR2 sequences are LNHDA and SQIVND (reference sequence). The CDR3 has 13 amino acids. General study points: Scalp sample sequencing also detects resident alphabeta T cells of normal skin.

This clone came up a few times. What it binds is unknown. CD4+ and CD8+ T cells were sorted from PBMCs. Reverse transcription of extracted RNA yielded cDNA, which provided the sequencing template. Assay used: immunoSEQ multiplex PCR; TCRdb lists only in-frame clones, some missing. Counted here are 95,000 to 120,000 clones, 50% to 60% occurring once; the ten biggest clones make up 23%. The sample was NKG2D-low CD8+ T cells sorted from blood. The gene calls are TRBV19 and TRBJ2-7, with D perhaps assigned TRBD1 or TRBD2 (5 bases each). This sequence originates from a human donor with alopecia areata. Here the CDR3 reads CASSLRDGYEQYF. In nucleotides, the CDR3 is TGTGCCAGTAGTCTCAGGGACGGCTACGAGCAGTACTTC.